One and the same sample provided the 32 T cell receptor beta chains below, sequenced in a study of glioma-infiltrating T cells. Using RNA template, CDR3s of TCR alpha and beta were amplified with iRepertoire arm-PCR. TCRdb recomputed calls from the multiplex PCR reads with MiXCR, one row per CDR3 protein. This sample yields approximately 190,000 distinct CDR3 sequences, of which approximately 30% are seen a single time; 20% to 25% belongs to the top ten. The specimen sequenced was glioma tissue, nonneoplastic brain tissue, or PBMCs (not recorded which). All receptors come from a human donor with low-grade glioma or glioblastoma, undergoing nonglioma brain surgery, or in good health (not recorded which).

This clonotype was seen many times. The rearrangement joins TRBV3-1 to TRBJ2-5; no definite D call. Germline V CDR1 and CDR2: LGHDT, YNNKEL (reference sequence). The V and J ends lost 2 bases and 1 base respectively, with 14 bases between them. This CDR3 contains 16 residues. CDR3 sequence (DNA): TGTGCCAGCAGCCAACCCACGGGCAGCAGCCAAGAGACCCAGTACTTC. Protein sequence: CASSQPTGSSQETQYF.

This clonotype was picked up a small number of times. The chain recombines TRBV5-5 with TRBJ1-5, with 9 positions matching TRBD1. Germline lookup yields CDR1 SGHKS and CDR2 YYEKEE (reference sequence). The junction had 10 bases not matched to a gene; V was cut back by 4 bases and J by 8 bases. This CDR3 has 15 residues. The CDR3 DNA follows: TGTGCCAGCAGCCTATGGGGACAGGGTGCGGAGCCCCAGCATTTT. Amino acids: CASSLWGQGAEPQHF.

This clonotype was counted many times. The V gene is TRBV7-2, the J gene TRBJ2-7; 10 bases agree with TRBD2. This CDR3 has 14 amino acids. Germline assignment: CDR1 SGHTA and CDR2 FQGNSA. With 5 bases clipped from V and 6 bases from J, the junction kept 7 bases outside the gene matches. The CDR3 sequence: CASSASGRAVEQYF. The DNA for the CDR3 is TGTGCCAGCAGCGCCAGCGGGAGGGCCGTCGAGCAGTACTTC.

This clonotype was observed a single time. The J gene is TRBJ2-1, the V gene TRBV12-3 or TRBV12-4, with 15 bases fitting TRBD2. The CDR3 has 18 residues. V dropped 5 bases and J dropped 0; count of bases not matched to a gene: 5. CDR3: CASSKPGLAGGSYNEQFF. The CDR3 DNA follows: TGTGCCAGCAGTAAGCCGGGACTAGCGGGAGGCTCCTACAATGAGCAGTTCTTC.

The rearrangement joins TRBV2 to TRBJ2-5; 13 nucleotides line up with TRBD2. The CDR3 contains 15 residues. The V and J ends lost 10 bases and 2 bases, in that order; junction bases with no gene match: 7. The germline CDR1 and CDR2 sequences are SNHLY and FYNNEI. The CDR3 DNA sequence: TGTGCCATCCTTTTACTAGCGGGAGGGCAAGAGACCCAGTACTTC. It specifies CAILLLAGGQETQYF.

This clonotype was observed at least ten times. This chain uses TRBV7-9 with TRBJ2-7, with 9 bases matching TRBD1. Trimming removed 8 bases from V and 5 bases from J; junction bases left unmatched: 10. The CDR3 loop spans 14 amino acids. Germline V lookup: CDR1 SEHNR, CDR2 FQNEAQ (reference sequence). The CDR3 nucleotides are TGTGCCAGCTTGGCGCCGGGACAGGGAGACGAGCAGTACTTC. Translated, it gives CASLAPGQGDEQYF.

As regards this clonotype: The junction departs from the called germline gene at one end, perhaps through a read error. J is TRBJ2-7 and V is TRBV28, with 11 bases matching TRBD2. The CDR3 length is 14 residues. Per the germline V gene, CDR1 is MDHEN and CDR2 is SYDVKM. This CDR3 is CANSLLAGANEQYF. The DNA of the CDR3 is TGTGCCAACAGTTTACTAGCGGGAGCTAATGAGCAGTACTTC.

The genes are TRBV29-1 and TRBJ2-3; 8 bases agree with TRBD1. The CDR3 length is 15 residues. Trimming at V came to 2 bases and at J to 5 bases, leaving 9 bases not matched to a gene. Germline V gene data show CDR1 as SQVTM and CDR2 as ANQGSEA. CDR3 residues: CSVEPRQGLGDTQYF. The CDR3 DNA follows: TGCAGCGTTGAACCTAGACAGGGGTTGGGAGATACGCAGTATTTT.

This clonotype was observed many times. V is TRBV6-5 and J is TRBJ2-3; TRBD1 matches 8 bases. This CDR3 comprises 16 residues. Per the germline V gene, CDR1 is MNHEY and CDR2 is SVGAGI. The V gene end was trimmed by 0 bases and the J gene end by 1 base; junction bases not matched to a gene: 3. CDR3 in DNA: TGTGCCAGCAGTTACTCCGGGACAGGAGGCACAGATACGCAGTATTTT. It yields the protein CASSYSGTGGTDTQYF.

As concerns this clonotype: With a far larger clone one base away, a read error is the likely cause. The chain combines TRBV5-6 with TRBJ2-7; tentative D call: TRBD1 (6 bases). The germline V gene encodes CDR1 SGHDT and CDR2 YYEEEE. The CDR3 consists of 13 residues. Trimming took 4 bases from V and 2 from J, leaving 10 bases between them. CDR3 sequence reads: CASSLRQAYEQYF. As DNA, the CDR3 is TGTGCCAGCAGCCTCAGACAGGCCTACGAGCAGTACTTC.

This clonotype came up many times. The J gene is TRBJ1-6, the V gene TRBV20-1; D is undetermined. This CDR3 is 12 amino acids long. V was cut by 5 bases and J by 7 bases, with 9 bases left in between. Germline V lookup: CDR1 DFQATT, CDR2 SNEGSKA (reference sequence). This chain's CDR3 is CSAPAQNSPLHF. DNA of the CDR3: TGCAGTGCTCCGGCCCAGAATTCACCCCTCCACTTT.

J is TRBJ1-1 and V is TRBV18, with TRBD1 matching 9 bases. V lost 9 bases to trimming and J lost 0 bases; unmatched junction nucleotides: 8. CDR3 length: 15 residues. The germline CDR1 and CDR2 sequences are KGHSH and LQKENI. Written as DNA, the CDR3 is TGTGCCAGATCATGGACAGGGGACTTGAACACTGAAGCTTTCTTT. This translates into CARSWTGDLNTEAFF.

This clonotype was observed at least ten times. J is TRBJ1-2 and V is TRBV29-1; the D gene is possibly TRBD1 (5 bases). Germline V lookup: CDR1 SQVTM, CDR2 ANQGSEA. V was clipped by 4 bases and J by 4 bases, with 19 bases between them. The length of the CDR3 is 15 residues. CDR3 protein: CSVALGTTTIYGYTF. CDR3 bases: TGCAGCGTTGCATTGGGGACTACTACCATCTATGGCTACACCTTC.

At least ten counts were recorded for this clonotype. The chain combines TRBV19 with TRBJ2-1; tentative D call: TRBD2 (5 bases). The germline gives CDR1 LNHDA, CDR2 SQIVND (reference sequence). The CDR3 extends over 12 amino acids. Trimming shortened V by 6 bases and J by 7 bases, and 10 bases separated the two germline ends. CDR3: CASRNLANEQFF. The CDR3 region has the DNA TGTGCCAGTAGGAACCTAGCAAATGAGCAGTTCTTC.

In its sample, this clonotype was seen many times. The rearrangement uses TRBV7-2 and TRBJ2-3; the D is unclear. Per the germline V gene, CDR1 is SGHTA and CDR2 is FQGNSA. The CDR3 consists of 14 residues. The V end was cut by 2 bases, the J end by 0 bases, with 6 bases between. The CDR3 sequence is CASSLLTSTDTQYF. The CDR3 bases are TGTGCCAGCAGCTTACTGACTAGCACAGATACGCAGTATTTT.

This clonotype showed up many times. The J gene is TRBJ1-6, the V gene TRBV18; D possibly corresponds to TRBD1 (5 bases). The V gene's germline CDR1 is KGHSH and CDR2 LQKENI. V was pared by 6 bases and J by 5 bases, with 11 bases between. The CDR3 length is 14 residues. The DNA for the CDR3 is TGTGCCAGCTCCACAGGAGTAGATAATTCACCCCTCCACTTT. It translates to CASSTGVDNSPLHF.

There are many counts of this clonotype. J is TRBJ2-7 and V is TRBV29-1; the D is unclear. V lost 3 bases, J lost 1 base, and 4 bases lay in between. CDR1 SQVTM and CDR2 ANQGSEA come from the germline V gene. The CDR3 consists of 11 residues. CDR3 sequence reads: CSVELSYEQYF. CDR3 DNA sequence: TGCAGCGTTGAGCTTTCCTACGAGCAGTACTTC.

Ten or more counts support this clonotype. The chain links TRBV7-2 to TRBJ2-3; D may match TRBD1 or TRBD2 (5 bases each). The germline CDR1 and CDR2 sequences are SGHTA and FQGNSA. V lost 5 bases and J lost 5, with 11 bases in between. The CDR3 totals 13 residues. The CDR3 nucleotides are TGTGCCAGCAGCCTGGGGGTCGGAGATACGCAGTATTTT. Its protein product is CASSLGVGDTQYF.

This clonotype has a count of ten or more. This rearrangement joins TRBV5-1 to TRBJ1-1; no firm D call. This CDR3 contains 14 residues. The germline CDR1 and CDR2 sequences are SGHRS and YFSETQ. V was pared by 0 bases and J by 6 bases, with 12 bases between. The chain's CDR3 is CASSLGPGSAEAFF. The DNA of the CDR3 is TGCGCCAGCAGCTTGGGTCCGGGCTCAGCTGAAGCTTTCTTT.

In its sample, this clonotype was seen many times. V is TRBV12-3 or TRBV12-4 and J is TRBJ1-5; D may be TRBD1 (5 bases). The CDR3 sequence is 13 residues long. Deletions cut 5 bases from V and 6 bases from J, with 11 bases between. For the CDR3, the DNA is TGTGCCAGCAGTCTAGGGGACGTTCAGCCCCAGCATTTT. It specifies CASSLGDVQPQHF.

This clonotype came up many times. Here the CDR3 reads CASSLGGLAGGRQYF. The CDR3 region has the DNA TGTGCCAGCAGCTTAGGGGGACTAGCGGGAGGAAGGCAGTACTTC. The rearrangement uses TRBV7-2 and TRBJ2-5, with 15 bases identical to TRBD2. The germline gives CDR1 SGHTA, CDR2 FQGNSA. CDR3 length equals 15 residues. V shed 1 base, J shed 11 bases, and the junction held 5 bases outside the gene matches.

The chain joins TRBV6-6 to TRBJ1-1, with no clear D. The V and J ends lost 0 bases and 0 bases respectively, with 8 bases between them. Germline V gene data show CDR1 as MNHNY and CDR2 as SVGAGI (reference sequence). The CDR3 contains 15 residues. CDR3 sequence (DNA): TGTGCCAGCAGTTACTCCGGACCCGTGAACACTGAAGCTTTCTTT. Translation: CASSYSGPVNTEAFF.

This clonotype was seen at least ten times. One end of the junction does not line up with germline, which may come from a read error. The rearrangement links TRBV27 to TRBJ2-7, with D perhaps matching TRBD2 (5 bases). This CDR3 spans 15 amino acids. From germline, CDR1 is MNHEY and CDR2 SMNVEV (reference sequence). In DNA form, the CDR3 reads TGTGCCAGCGGTTTTGTGGACTCCGGCTCCTACGAGCAGTACTTC. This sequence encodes CASGFVDSGSYEQYF.

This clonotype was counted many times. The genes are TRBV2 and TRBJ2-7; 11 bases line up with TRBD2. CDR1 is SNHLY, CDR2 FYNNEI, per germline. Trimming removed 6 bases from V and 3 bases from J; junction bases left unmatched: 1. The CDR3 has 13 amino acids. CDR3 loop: CASRTSGIYEQYF. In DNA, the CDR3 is TGTGCCAGCAGGACTAGCGGGATCTACGAGCAGTACTTC.

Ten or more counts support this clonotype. The CDR3 protein is CASQPKEGYTF. The CDR3 DNA reads as TGTGCCAGCCAACCAAAGGAAGGCTACACCTTC. This chain joins TRBV25-1 and TRBJ1-2; D is undetermined. V was shortened by 8 bases and J by 8 bases, with 12 bases between the two germline ends. Germline V gene sequence: CDR1 MGHDK, CDR2 SYGVNS. The length of the CDR3 is 11 residues.

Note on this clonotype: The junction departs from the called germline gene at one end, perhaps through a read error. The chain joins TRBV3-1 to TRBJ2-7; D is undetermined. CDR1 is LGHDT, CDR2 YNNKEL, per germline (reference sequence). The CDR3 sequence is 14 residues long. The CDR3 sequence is CSSSRVSVSYDQYF. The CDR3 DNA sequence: TGTTCCAGCAGCCGCGTTTCGGTTTCCTACGATCAGTACTTC.

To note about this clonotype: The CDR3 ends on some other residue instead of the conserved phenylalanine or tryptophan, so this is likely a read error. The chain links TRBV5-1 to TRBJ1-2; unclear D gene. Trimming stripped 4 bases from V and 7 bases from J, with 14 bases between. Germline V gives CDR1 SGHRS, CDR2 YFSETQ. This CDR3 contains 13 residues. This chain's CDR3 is CASSARVSGGYTS. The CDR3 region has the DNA TGCGCCAGCAGCGCCCGGGTTTCGGGTGGCTACACCTCC.

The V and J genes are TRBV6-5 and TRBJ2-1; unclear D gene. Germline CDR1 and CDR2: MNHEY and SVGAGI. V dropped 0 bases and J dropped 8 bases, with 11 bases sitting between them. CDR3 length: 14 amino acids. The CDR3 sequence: CASSYSDGSYEQFF. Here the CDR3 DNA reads TGTGCCAGCAGTTACTCGGACGGGTCCTATGAGCAGTTCTTC.

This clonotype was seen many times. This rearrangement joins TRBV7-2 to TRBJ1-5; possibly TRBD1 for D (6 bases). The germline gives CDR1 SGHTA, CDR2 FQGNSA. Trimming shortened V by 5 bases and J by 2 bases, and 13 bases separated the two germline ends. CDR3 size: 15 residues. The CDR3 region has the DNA TGTGCCAGCAGCCCAGGGGCAGGGGGCAATCAGCCCCAGCATTTT. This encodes CASSPGAGGNQPQHF.

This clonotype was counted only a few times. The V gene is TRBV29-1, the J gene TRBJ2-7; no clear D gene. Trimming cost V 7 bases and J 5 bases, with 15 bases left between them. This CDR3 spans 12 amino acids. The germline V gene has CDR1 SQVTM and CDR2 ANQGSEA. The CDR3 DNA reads TGCAGCGCTTTTATGGCCAACAACGAGCAGTACTTC. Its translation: CSAFMANNEQYF.

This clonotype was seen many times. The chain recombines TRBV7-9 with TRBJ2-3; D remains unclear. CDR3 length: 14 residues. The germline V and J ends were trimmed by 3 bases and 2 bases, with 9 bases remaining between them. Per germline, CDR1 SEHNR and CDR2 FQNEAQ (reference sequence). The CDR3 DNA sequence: TGTGCCAGCAGCTTGACCGATATCACAGATACGCAGTATTTT. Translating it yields CASSLTDITDTQYF.

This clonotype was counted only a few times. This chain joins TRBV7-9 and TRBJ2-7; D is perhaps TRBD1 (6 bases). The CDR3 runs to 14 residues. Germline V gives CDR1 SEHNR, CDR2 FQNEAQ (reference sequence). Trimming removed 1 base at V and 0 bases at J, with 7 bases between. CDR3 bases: TGTGCCAGCAGCTTAGGACAGGCCTCCTACGAGCAGTACTTC. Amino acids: CASSLGQASYEQYF.